Following are 8 T cell receptor beta chains from one sample sequenced in a study of blood T cell repertoires in COVID-19. Profiling relied on immunoSEQ multiplex PCR, and the TCRdb table lists in-frame clones only, not all of them. The sample consists of roughly 410,000 clones, more than 70% of them appearing once. Source material: peripheral blood. Receptors originate from a man in his forties or fifties with acute or convalescent COVID-19.

This clone showed up many times. The chain uses TRBV6-6 and TRBJ2-7, with 13 bases lining up with TRBD2. Germline-derived CDR1 and CDR2 are MNHNY and SVGAGI (reference sequence). The ends lost 6 bases at V and 3 bases at J; junction bases unmatched: 5. The CDR3 length is 15 residues. The CDR3 region has the DNA TGTGCCAGCAGGCCCGGGACTAGCGGGAACTACGAGCAGTACTTC. This encodes CASRPGTSGNYEQYF.

This chain uses TRBV7-2 with TRBJ2-3, with 8 bases that match TRBD2. There are 17 residues in the CDR3. Germline CDR1 and CDR2: SGHTA and FQGNSA. V shed 5 bases and J 6 bases; nucleotides not matched to a gene: 16. CDR3 nucleotide sequence: TGTGCCAGCAGCCGGCAGGTGGGTGCGGGAGGATCGGATACGCAGTATTTT. The encoded protein is CASSRQVGAGGSDTQYF.

The rearrangement links TRBV7-2 to TRBJ2-1; TRBD2 matches at 9 bases. V shed 2 bases and J 2 bases; nucleotides not matched to a gene: 1. The germline V gene encodes CDR1 SGHTA and CDR2 FQGNSA. This CDR3 region has 15 residues. CDR3 nucleotide sequence: TGTGCCAGCAGCTTACTAGCGGGGACCTACAATGAGCAGTTCTTC. Translation gives CASSLLAGTYNEQFF.

The chain is built from TRBV28 and TRBJ2-1; D possibly corresponds to TRBD1 (6 bases). V shed 3 bases and J shed 4 bases, with 19 bases lying between them. This CDR3 is built from 17 residues. CDR1 and CDR2 (germline): MDHEN, SYDVKM. The CDR3 sequence is CASSFPHDRSFYNEQFF. The CDR3 DNA sequence: TGTGCCAGCAGTTTCCCACACGACAGGAGTTTTTACAATGAGCAGTTCTTC.

The chain links TRBV28 to TRBJ2-7; 8 nucleotides line up with TRBD2. V lost 3 bases to trimming and J lost 3 bases; unmatched junction nucleotides: 7. Germline assignment: CDR1 MDHEN and CDR2 SYDVKM. The CDR3 loop spans 15 amino acids. DNA of the CDR3: TGTGCCAGCAGTTTCCGTACGGGACTAGACTACGAGCAGTACTTC. Protein: CASSFRTGLDYEQYF.

With regard to this clone: The sample has other DNA sequences that encode this CDR3 too. The chain is built from TRBV12-3 or TRBV12-4 and TRBJ1-1; no reliable D call. Trimming took 3 bases from V and 2 from J, leaving 7 bases between them. The CDR3 runs 13 residues. CDR3 sequence reads: CASSFQVNTEAFF. The DNA of the CDR3 is TGTGCCAGCAGTTTCCAGGTTAACACTGAAGCTTTCTTT.

The chain recombines TRBV6-5 with TRBJ2-5; D possibly corresponds to TRBD2 (5 bases). The CDR3 runs 15 residues. Germline values: CDR1 MNHEY, CDR2 SVGAGI. The germline V and J ends were trimmed by 2 bases and 3 bases, with 13 bases remaining between them. The CDR3 is CASSYTGRGEETQYF. CDR3 nucleotide sequence: TGTGCCAGCAGTTACACGGGCCGGGGAGAAGAGACCCAGTACTTC.

This sequence joins TRBV5-5 and TRBJ2-1; no firm D call. The CDR3 length is 11 residues. The V and J ends lost 4 bases and 9 bases respectively, with 8 bases between them. The germline V gene encodes CDR1 SGHKS and CDR2 YYEKEE (reference sequence). For the CDR3, the DNA is TGTGCCAGCAGCCCCCTCGTTGAGCAGTTCTTC. This gives the protein CASSPLVEQFF.